This T cell receptor beta chain was observed in a study of cytomegalovirus exposure and HLA in healthy donors. For the study at large: Out of 398 genotyped donors, roughly 80% belonged to the Caucasian-associated ancestry cluster. Study results and limitations: There was a cluster of highly shared sequence variants that was likely a sequencing artifact. The study designated about 180 TCR beta chains cytomegalovirus-associated.

Notes on this clone: Its matching antigen is unknown.

A multiplex PCR was run with 60 Vbeta primers and 13 Jbeta primers. Libraries were prepared by immunoSEQ multiplex PCR; TCRdb keeps only in-frame clonotypes and omits some of them. The sample includes 150,000 to 200,000 clones, around 62% of them seen just once. Nominal health characterized the donors when sampled, though unrecorded immune exposures were likely. This sequence originates from a man aged 40-55 years in good health and CMV-seronegative. Source material: PBMCs.

CDR3 in amino acids: CASSILARTEAFF. As DNA, the CDR3 is TGTGCCAGCAGCATACTAGCAAGAACTGAAGCTTTCTTT. The chain combines TRBV5-5 with TRBJ1-1, with D hard to call. This CDR3 is 13 amino acids long. The germline CDR1 and CDR2 sequences are SGHKS and YYEKEE (reference sequence). The V and J ends lost 4 bases and 5 bases respectively, with 12 bases between them.